The 31 T cell receptor beta chains given below trace back to one sample, sequenced in a study of shared clonotypes between healthy human individuals. Terminally differentiated effector memory CD45RA+ cells were left out of the naive CD8 fraction, which was CD45RO-negative and positively selected for CCR7. Sequenced by immunoSEQ multiplex PCR; TCRdb stores in-frame clones only, minus some. The sample yields under 2,000,000 clones, 85% to 95% seen once. Sequencing input: naive CD8+ T cells sorted from blood. These receptors were obtained from a man aged 18-30 years in good health.

The CDR3 spells CASSPSTRNEQFF. The CDR3 DNA follows: TGTGCCAGCAGCCCGAGTACGAGGAATGAGCAGTTCTTC. This chain joins TRBV9 and TRBJ2-1; D uncertain. Germline V CDR1 and CDR2: SGDLS, YYNGEE. This CDR3 is built from 13 residues. The V gene lost 4 bases and the J gene lost 7 bases, with 12 bases spanning the gap.

The chain joins TRBV7-9 to TRBJ1-2; possibly TRBD1 for D (5 bases). From germline, CDR1 is SEHNR and CDR2 FQNEAQ (reference sequence). The V end lost 2 bases, the J end lost 6 bases, and 16 bases lay between the germline ends. The CDR3 is made up of 15 amino acids. The DNA for the CDR3 is TGTGCCAGCAGCTTATCCGGGGGTTTGGTTGATGGCTACACCTTC. Amino acids: CASSLSGGLVDGYTF. The full variable domain, with the rest looked up from reference TRBV7-9 and TRBJ1-2, is DTGVSQNPRHKITKRGQNVTFRCDPISEHNRLYWYRQTLGQGPEFLTYFQNEAQLEKSRLLSDRFSAERPKGSFSTLEIQRTEQGDSAMYLCASSLSGGLVDGYTFGSGTRLTVV.

The chain carries TRBV27 and TRBJ2-1; 7 positions match TRBD2. CDR1 MNHEY and CDR2 SMNVEV come from the germline V gene (reference sequence). V gave up 2 bases and J gave up 5 bases; unmatched junction bases: 3. This CDR3 spans 14 amino acids. The CDR3 DNA sequence: TGTGCCAGCAGTTTACAGCGGGGTAACAATGAGCAGTTCTTC. Its translation is CASSLQRGNNEQFF.

The chain is built from TRBV13 and TRBJ2-7; D is ambiguous. CDR3 length: 13 residues. The V end lost 2 bases, the J end lost 6 bases, and 11 bases lay between the germline ends. CDR1 is PRHDT and CDR2 is FYEKMQ in the germline V gene (reference sequence). CDR3 sequence (DNA): TGTGCCAGCAGCTTACCGGGCAGGCCCGAGCAGTACTTC. It specifies CASSLPGRPEQYF.

The CDR3 nucleotides read TGTGCCAGCAGCTTAGAACTAGTCAGCACAGATACGCAGTATTTT. Its protein product is CASSLELVSTDTQYF. The chain joins TRBV7-2 to TRBJ2-3; TRBD2 is a possible D gene (5 bases). Germline V gene sequence: CDR1 SGHTA, CDR2 FQGNSA. Trimming shortened V by 1 base and J by 0 bases, and 8 bases separated the two germline ends. The CDR3 contains 15 residues.

The V and J genes are TRBV10-3 and TRBJ2-5; D perhaps matches TRBD2 (5 bases). This CDR3 has 15 amino acids. Germline loops: CDR1 ENHRY, CDR2 SYGVKD. The V end lost 0 bases, the J end lost 2 bases, and 10 bases lay between the germline ends. CDR3 residues: CAISESTGIQETQYF. The CDR3 nucleotides read TGTGCCATCAGTGAGTCCACGGGGATACAAGAGACCCAGTACTTC.

This sequence joins TRBV5-6 and TRBJ2-7; 7 bases agree with TRBD1. V was clipped by 1 base and J by 9 bases; unmatched bases: 10. The CDR3 has 14 residues. CDR1 and CDR2 from the germline V gene are SGHDT and YYEEEE. The CDR3 nucleotides read TGTGCCAGCAGCTTGCGGGACAGTTTACGATGGCAGTACTTC. This codes for CASSLRDSLRWQYF.

The chain has TRBV7-2 and TRBJ1-1; 9 bases agree with TRBD1. The CDR3 runs to 17 residues. The germline CDR1 and CDR2 sequences are SGHTA and FQGNSA. The J segment lost 0 bases and the V segment lost 0 bases, leaving 5 bases of the junction unmatched. The CDR3 sequence: CASSLAIGQGLNTEAFF. In DNA, the CDR3 is TGTGCCAGCAGCTTAGCCATCGGACAGGGGTTGAACACTGAAGCTTTCTTT.

The J gene is TRBJ1-6, the V gene TRBV6-5; no reliable D call. V lost 3 bases and J lost 9, with 6 bases in between. There are 12 residues in the CDR3. The germline V gene has CDR1 MNHEY and CDR2 SVGAGI. The CDR3 here is CASSYMGSPLHF. CDR3 bases: TGTGCCAGCAGTTATATGGGTTCACCCCTCCACTTT.

The CDR3 DNA follows: TGCGCCAGCAGTGGAATGACTAGACCCTACGAGCAGTACTTC. Protein product: CASSGMTRPYEQYF. The J gene is TRBJ2-7, the V gene TRBV10-2, with D maybe TRBD2 (6 bases). The germline V gene has CDR1 WSHSY and CDR2 SAAADI. V dropped 4 bases and J dropped 2 bases, with 12 bases sitting between them. The CDR3 covers 14 residues.

Remarks on this clone: The junction and the germline gene differ at one end; a read error may be behind it. This sample includes further DNA sequences coding for the same CDR3. This chain connects TRBV7-7 to TRBJ2-1; D ambiguous. Germline V gene data show CDR1 as SSHAT and CDR2 as FNYEAQ (reference sequence). The CDR3 runs 15 residues. The CDR3 region has the DNA TGTGCTAGCAGCTTAGACCGGAGCTCCTACAATGAGCAGTTCTTC. Encoded protein: CASSLDRSSYNEQFF.

The chain combines TRBV5-5 with TRBJ1-6, with D hard to call. Germline V gives CDR1 SGHKS, CDR2 YYEKEE (reference sequence). The CDR3 has 15 residues. Trimming shortened V by 4 bases and J by 7 bases, and 15 bases separated the two germline ends. CDR3: CASSVGVLGNSPLHF. The CDR3 nucleotides are TGTGCCAGCAGCGTCGGAGTCCTAGGGAATTCACCCCTCCACTTT.

The chain couples TRBV9 to TRBJ2-2; no reliable D call. V was cut by 0 bases and J by 1 base, with 7 bases left in between. The CDR3 contains 15 residues. Germline loops: CDR1 SGDLS, CDR2 YYNGEE. Here the CDR3 DNA reads TGTGCCAGCAGCGTAGAGTGGGGGAACACCGGGGAGCTGTTTTTT. Amino acid sequence: CASSVEWGNTGELFF.

The chain has TRBV30 and TRBJ2-1; 9 nucleotides line up with TRBD2. This CDR3 is built from 15 residues. J gave up 4 bases and V 5 bases, and 9 bases lay outside the gene matches. From germline, CDR1 is GTSNPN and CDR2 SVGIG (reference sequence). The CDR3 DNA reads TGTGCCTGGTGGGACAGCGGGGGGCCTTACAATGAGCAGTTCTTC. It is translated as CAWWDSGGPYNEQFF.

Regarding this clone: At the DNA level, this CDR3 is encoded by other sequences in the same sample as well. The rearrangement uses TRBV27 and TRBJ1-2, with TRBD1 matching over 10 bases. Looked up from germline, CDR1 is MNHEY and CDR2 is SMNVEV (reference sequence). CDR3 length: 15 amino acids. Trimming removed 2 bases from V and 5 bases from J; junction bases left unmatched: 5. The chain's CDR3 is CASSLLGQGTYGYTF. DNA of the CDR3: TGTGCCAGCAGTTTACTGGGACAGGGGACATATGGCTACACCTTC.

The chain links TRBV29-1 to TRBJ2-5; TRBD1 matches at 7 bases. Germline values: CDR1 SQVTM, CDR2 ANQGSEA. There are 16 residues in the CDR3. V was clipped by 7 bases and J by 1 base; unmatched bases: 15. CDR3 residues: CSGDEVGTDFQETQYF. DNA of the CDR3: TGCAGCGGGGATGAGGTGGGGACAGATTTCCAAGAGACCCAGTACTTC.

The chain carries TRBV11-1 and TRBJ2-3; the match to TRBD1 covers 7 bases. This CDR3 is 15 amino acids long. With 5 bases clipped from V and 0 bases from J, the junction kept 5 bases outside the gene matches. Germline V gives CDR1 SGHAT, CDR2 FQDESV (reference sequence). Here the CDR3 reads CASSPGQHSTDTQYF. The CDR3 bases are TGTGCCAGCAGCCCGGGACAGCATAGCACAGATACGCAGTATTTT.

The CDR3 nucleotides read TGCAGCGTTGAACCGGCTAGCGGGGAACTTAGCTCCTACAATGAGCAGTTCTTC. Its translation is CSVEPASGELSSYNEQFF. This sequence joins TRBV29-1 and TRBJ2-1; the match to TRBD2 covers 9 bases. V lost 2 bases and J lost 0; bases outside the gene matches: 11. The germline CDR1 and CDR2 sequences are SQVTM and ANQGSEA. The CDR3 is 18 amino acids.

The gene calls are TRBV4-1 and TRBJ1-6; TRBD1 is a possible D gene (5 bases). The CDR3 length is 17 residues. Germline CDR1 MGHRA, CDR2 YSYEKL. V was trimmed by 2 bases and J by 7 bases, leaving 18 bases between them. The CDR3 reads CASSQTPVGRANSPLHF. In DNA form, the CDR3 reads TGCGCCAGCAGCCAAACCCCTGTGGGCAGGGCCAATTCACCCCTCCACTTT.

The chain has TRBV28 and TRBJ2-3; D call uncertain. Germline CDR1 reads MDHEN; CDR2 reads SYDVKM. Trimming pared 5 bases from V and 6 bases from J, leaving 12 bases between. The CDR3 runs to 13 residues. The CDR3 DNA reads TGTGCCAGCAGTCATATACCGCGGGATACGCAGTATTTT. This translates into CASSHIPRDTQYF.

With respect to this clone: This CDR3 is also generated by other DNA sequences in the sample. The J gene is TRBJ1-1, the V gene TRBV9; D is ambiguous. The V gene's germline CDR1 is SGDLS and CDR2 YYNGEE. The CDR3 runs to 12 residues. Trimming took 4 bases from V and 5 from J, leaving 9 bases between them. CDR3 loop: CASSPDGTEAFF. The CDR3, as DNA: TGTGCCAGCAGCCCCGACGGTACTGAAGCTTTCTTT.

The rearrangement uses TRBV4-2 and TRBJ1-6; 7 bases match TRBD1. From germline, CDR1 is LGHNA and CDR2 YNFKEQ. The CDR3 runs 16 residues. V shed 5 bases and J 0 bases; nucleotides not matched to a gene: 4. DNA for the CDR3: TGTGCCAGCAGCGACAGGGCTAGCTCCTATAATTCACCCCTCCACTTT. Translated: CASSDRASSYNSPLHF.

The rearrangement uses TRBV7-3 and TRBJ2-6, with 8 nucleotides matching TRBD1. Trimming cost V 5 bases and J 3 bases; bases outside gene matches: 15. Germline-derived CDR1 and CDR2 are SGHTA and FQGTGA. CDR3 length equals 19 residues. CDR3 residues: CASSQGYGQGFHGANVLTF. For the CDR3, the DNA is TGTGCCAGCAGCCAAGGGTACGGACAGGGCTTTCATGGGGCCAACGTCCTGACTTTC.

The V call is TRBV13, the J call TRBJ2-5, with a possible D match to TRBD1 (8 bases). Trimming stripped 4 bases from V and 2 bases from J, with 17 bases between. The germline V gene has CDR1 PRHDT and CDR2 FYEKMQ (reference sequence). This CDR3 has 16 amino acids. CDR3: CASSWEGTGQQETQYF. The DNA for the CDR3 is TGTGCCAGCAGCTGGGAGGGGACAGGCCAGCAAGAGACCCAGTACTTC. The variable domain in full, completed from reference TRBV13 and TRBJ2-5, reads AAGVIQSPRHLIKEKRETATLKCYPIPRHDTVYWYQQGPGQDPQFLISFYEKMQSDKGSIPDRFSAQQFSDYHSELNMSSLELGDSALYFCASSWEGTGQQETQYFGPGTRLLVL.

The CDR3 DNA is TGTGCCAGCAGCTTAGGGGCTAGCGGGAACGGTGAGCAGTTCTTC. This gives the protein CASSLGASGNGEQFF. V usage is TRBV11-2 and J usage is TRBJ2-1; 9 positions agree with TRBD2. Losses at the gene ends were 1 base for V and 9 bases for J; bases not matched to a gene: 7. The CDR3 is 15 residues long. Germline CDR1 SGHAT, CDR2 FQNNGV.

The rearrangement uses TRBV4-3 and TRBJ2-4; TRBD2 is a possible D gene (5 bases). V was trimmed by 3 bases and J by 7 bases, leaving 10 bases between them. The CDR3 spans 13 residues. The V gene's germline CDR1 is LGHNA and CDR2 YSLEER. CDR3 residues: CASSQESGNIQYF. CDR3 sequence (DNA): TGCGCCAGCAGCCAGGAGTCGGGGAACATTCAGTACTTC.

This clone was observed a single time. This chain links TRBV7-9 with TRBJ2-7; 7 positions match TRBD2. V shed 5 bases, J shed 4 bases, and the junction held 14 bases outside the gene matches. CDR1 and CDR2 from the germline V gene are SEHNR and FQNEAQ (reference sequence). The CDR3 is made up of 16 amino acids. CDR3 residues: CASSPPSGRALYEQYF. The CDR3 DNA is TGTGCCAGCAGCCCCCCTTCGGGGAGGGCCTTGTACGAGCAGTACTTC.

This clone showed up just once. The genes are TRBV7-9 and TRBJ1-4; 10 bases agree with TRBD1. Looked up from germline, CDR1 is SEHNR and CDR2 is FQNEAQ (reference sequence). The CDR3 is made up of 17 amino acids. J was trimmed by 8 bases and V by 4 bases; bases with no gene match: 13. The CDR3: CASSSVTGGVRKEKLFF. The CDR3 nucleotides are TGTGCCAGCAGCTCGGTGACAGGGGGCGTCCGGAAAGAAAAACTGTTTTTT.

This clone has a single count. Other DNA sequences in this specimen translate into the identical CDR3. CDR3 protein: CASSLRGSPLHF. In DNA form, the CDR3 reads TGTGCCAGCAGCCTTAGGGGGTCACCCCTCCACTTT. This rearrangement joins TRBV27 to TRBJ1-6; D is possibly TRBD1 (6 bases). The CDR3 runs to 12 residues. V was cut by 6 bases and J by 10 bases, with 10 bases left in between. The germline CDR1 and CDR2 sequences are MNHEY and SMNVEV (reference sequence).

The rearrangement links TRBV10-2 to TRBJ2-1; D might be TRBD2 (5 bases). Germline CDR1 and CDR2: WSHSY and SAAADI. The CDR3 is made up of 16 amino acids. V lost 0 bases and J lost 4, with 13 bases in between. CDR3 amino acids: CASSESSGGGYNEQFF. CDR3 DNA sequence: TGCGCCAGCAGTGAGTCTTCAGGAGGTGGTTACAATGAGCAGTTCTTC.

The V call is TRBV2, the J call TRBJ1-6; D unresolved. The V gene's germline CDR1 is SNHLY and CDR2 FYNNEI. V dropped 3 bases and J dropped 0 bases, with 9 bases sitting between them. The CDR3 length is 16 residues. CDR3: CASSDAMSSYNSPLHF. DNA for the CDR3: TGTGCCAGCAGTGACGCCATGAGCTCCTATAATTCACCCCTCCACTTT.